This T cell receptor beta chain was identified in a study of regulatory T cells in long-lasting Graves disease. Overall study context: Newly diagnosed Graves' patients took antithyroid drugs under 3 months. General study points: Persistent patients shared fewer than 3,500 public clonotypes among themselves. Newly diagnosed patients shared fewer, at approximately 970.

Arm-PCR with iRepertoire HTBI primers amplified the CDR3 regions for these TCR beta libraries. MiXCR was run by TCRdb on the multiplex PCR reads, yielding one entry per CDR3 protein. This sample yields 350,000 to 550,000 distinct CDR3 sequences, of which 14% are seen a single time; roughly a sixth belongs to the top ten. The ends lost 4 bases at V and 1 base at J; junction bases unmatched: 3. The CDR3 consists of 15 residues. Germline V lookup: CDR1 SGHRS, CDR2 YFSETQ. Indicated time point: newly diagnosed GD, antithyroid drugs for less than 3 months. PBMC-derived RNA was used for the TCR library. A remark on this clonotype: Its antigen remains unidentified.

The same data also contributed to another study, on T cells in Graves' hyperthyroidism and ophthalmopathy.

The origin of this receptor is a woman between 50 and 59 years old with Graves disease. The chain has TRBV5-1 and TRBJ2-2; 8 bases are a match to TRBD1. The sample in question was peripheral blood mononuclear cells (PBMCs), obtained at new diagnosis, from a patient treated with antithyroid drugs. The CDR3 is CASSQGQVNTGELFF. The CDR3 nucleotides are TGCGCCAGCAGCCAGGGACAGGTGAACACCGGGGAGCTGTTTTTT.